The rows below give T cell receptor beta chains drawn from one sample of a study of CD8+ T cells in alopecia areata. Assay: immunoSEQ multiplex PCR; the TCRdb copy retains only in-frame clones and omits some. The table shows fewer than 250,000 clones, with around two fifths occurring only once. This specimen consisted of CD4+ T cells sorted from blood, obtained between weeks 30 and 35, from a patient treated with tofacitinib. These receptors were taken from a human donor with alopecia areata. Both conserved end residues are part of each CDR3. Fields, in order: D gene, clone size, J gene, V gene, CDR3 DNA, CDR3 protein. A D gene is named only where the DNA matches it firmly. Size values are once, few and many counts, or a class for expanded clones, and some rows have none.

D gene: NA; clone size: once; J gene: TRBJ1-1; V gene: TRBV6-6; CDR3 DNA: TGTGCCAGCAGTTTTTCCATGCAGGGAGGGGGCACTGAAGCTTTCTTT; CDR3 protein: CASSFSMQGGGTEAFF
D gene: NA; clone size: NA; J gene: TRBJ2-6; V gene: TRBV9; CDR3 DNA: TGTGCCAGCAGCGTCAGCTCACTGGGGGCCAACGTCCTGACTTTC; CDR3 protein: CASSVSSLGANVLTF
D gene: NA; clone size: few; J gene: TRBJ2-2; V gene: TRBV23-1; CDR3 DNA: TGCGCCAGCAGTCAATCACCCGTTGCCGGGGAGCTGTTTTTT; CDR3 protein: CASSQSPVAGELFF
D gene: TRBD2; clone size: few; J gene: TRBJ2-5; V gene: TRBV9; CDR3 DNA: TGTGCCAGCAGCGTAGGAGGGAGGGCGGAGACCCAGTACTTC; CDR3 protein: CASSVGGRAETQYF
D gene: TRBD2; clone size: NA; J gene: TRBJ2-1; V gene: TRBV9; CDR3 DNA: TGTGCCAGCAGCAACAAACTGAGCGGGACCAATGAGCAGTTCTTC; CDR3 protein: CASSNKLSGTNEQFF
D gene: TRBD1; clone size: NA; J gene: TRBJ2-3; V gene: TRBV18; CDR3 DNA: TGTGCCAGCTCACCACCGAGACAGGGGTACATAGATACGCAGTATTTT; CDR3 protein: CASSPPRQGYIDTQYF
D gene: TRBD2; clone size: NA; J gene: TRBJ2-1; V gene: TRBV5-4; CDR3 DNA: TGTGCCAGCAGCCTTACTAGCGGGAGCTACAATGAGCAGTTCTTC; CDR3 protein: CASSLTSGSYNEQFF
D gene: NA; clone size: NA; J gene: TRBJ2-6; V gene: TRBV7-2; CDR3 DNA: TGTGCCAGCAGCTTAGGCCTCTCTGGGGCCAACGTCCTGACTTTC; CDR3 protein: CASSLGLSGANVLTF
D gene: NA; clone size: few; J gene: TRBJ2-3; V gene: TRBV5-1; CDR3 DNA: TGCGCCAGCAGCTGGACGGGTTTAACAGATACGCAGTATTTT; CDR3 protein: CASSWTGLTDTQYF
D gene: NA; clone size: few; J gene: TRBJ1-6; V gene: TRBV6-1; CDR3 DNA: TGTGCCAGCAGTGAGGTCCTCAGTCGCCCCAATAATTCACCCCTCCACTTT; CDR3 protein: CASSEVLSRPNNSPLHF